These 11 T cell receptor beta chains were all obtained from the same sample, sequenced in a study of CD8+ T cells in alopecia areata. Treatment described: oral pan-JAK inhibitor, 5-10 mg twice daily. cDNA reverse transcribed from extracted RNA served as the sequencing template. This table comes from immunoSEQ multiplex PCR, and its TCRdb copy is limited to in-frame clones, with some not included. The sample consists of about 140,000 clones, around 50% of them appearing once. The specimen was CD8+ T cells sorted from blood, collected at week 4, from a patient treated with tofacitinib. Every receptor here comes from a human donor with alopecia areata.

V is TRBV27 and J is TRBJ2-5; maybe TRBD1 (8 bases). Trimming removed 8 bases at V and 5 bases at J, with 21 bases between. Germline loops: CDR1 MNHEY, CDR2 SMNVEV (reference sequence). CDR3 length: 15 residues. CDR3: CASGGVTGEGETQYF. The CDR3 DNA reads TGTGCCAGCGGGGGTGTGACAGGGGAGGGGGAGACCCAGTACTTC.

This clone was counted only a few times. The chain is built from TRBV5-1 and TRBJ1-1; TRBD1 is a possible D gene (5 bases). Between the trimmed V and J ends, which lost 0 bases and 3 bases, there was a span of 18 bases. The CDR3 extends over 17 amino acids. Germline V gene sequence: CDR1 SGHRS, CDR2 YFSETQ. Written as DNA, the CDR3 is TGCGCCAGCAGCTTGGCCGGGACTCCAACGCCCTACACTGAAGCTTTCTTT. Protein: CASSLAGTPTPYTEAFF. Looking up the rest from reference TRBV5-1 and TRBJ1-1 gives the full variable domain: KAGVTQTPRYLIKTRGQQVTLSCSPISGHRSVSWYQQTPGQGLQFLFEYFSETQRNKGNFPGRFSGRQFSNSRSEMNVSTLELGDSALYLCASSLAGTPTPYTEAFFGQGTRLTVV.

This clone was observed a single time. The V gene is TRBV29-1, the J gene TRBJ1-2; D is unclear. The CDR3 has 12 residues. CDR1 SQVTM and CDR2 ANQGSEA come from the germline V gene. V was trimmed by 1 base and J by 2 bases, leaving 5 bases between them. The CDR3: CSVEGENYGYTF. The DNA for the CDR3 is TGCAGCGTTGAAGGGGAGAACTATGGCTACACCTTC. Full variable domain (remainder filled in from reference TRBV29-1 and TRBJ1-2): SAVISQKPSRDICQRGTSLTIQCQVDSQVTMMFWYRQQPGQSLTLIATANQGSEATYESGFVIDKFPISRPNLTFSTLTVSNMSPEDSSIYLCSVEGENYGYTFGSGTRLTVV.

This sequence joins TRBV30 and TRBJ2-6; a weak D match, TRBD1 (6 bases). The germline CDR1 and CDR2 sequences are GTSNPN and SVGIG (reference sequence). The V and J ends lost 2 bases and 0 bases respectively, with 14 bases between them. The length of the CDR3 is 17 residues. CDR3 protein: CAWSSDSFLSGANVLTF. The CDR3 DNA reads TGTGCCTGGAGTTCGGACAGTTTTCTCTCTGGGGCCAACGTCCTGACTTTC.

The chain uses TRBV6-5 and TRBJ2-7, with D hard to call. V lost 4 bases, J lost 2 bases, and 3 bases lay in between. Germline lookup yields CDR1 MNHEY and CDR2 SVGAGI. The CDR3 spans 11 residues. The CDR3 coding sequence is TGTGCCAGCAGTTCCCCCTACGAGCAGTACTTC. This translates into CASSSPYEQYF.

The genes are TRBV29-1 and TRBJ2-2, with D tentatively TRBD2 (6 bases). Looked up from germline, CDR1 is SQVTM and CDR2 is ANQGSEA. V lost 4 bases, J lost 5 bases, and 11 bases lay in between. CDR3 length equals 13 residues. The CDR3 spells CSVGPSDTGELFF. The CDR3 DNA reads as TGCAGCGTTGGCCCTAGCGATACCGGGGAGCTGTTTTTT.

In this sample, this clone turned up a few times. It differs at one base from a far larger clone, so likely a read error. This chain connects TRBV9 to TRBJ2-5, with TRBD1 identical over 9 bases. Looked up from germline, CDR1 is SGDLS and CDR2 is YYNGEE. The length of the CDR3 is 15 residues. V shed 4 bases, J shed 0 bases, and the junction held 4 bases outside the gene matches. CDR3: CASSLGTGHQETQYF. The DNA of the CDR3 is TGTGCCAGCAGCTTGGGGACAGGGCACCAAGAGACCCAGTACTTC.

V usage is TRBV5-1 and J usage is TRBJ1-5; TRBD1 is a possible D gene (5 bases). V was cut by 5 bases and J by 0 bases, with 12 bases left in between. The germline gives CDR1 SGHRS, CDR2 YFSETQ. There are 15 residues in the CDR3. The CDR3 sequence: CASRPDSYSNQPQHF. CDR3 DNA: TGCGCCAGCAGACCAGACAGTTATAGCAATCAGCCCCAGCATTTT.

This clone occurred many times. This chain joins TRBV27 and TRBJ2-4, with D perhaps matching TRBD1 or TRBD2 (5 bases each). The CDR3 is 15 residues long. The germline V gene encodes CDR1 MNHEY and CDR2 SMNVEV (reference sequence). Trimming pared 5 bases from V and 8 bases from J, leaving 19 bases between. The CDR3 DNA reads TGTGCCAGCAGTGCACCCCTAGAGGGGTTAGACATTCAGTACTTC. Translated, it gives CASSAPLEGLDIQYF.

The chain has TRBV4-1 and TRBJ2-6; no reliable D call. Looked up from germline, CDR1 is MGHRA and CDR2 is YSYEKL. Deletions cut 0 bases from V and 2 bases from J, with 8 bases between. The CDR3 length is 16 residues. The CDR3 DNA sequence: TGCGCCAGCAGCCAAGATCGCGGCACTGGGGCCAACGTCCTGACTTTC. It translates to CASSQDRGTGANVLTF.

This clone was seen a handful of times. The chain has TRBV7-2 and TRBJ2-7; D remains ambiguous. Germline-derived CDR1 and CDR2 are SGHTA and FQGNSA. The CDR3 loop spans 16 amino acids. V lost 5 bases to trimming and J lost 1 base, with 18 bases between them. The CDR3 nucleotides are TGTGCCAGCAGCCCAGGACCGTTACACTTTTCCTACGAGCAGTACTTC. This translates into CASSPGPLHFSYEQYF.